Listed here are 23 T cell receptor beta chains from one sample, sequenced in a study of blood T cell repertoires in COVID-19. Assay used: immunoSEQ multiplex PCR; TCRdb lists only in-frame clones, some missing. Among 140,000 or so clones listed, around 85% were seen once. Sequenced input: PBMCs or T cells enriched from blood (not recorded which). These receptors originate from a woman aged 40-49 years who had recovered from COVID-19.

This chain links TRBV27 with TRBJ2-7, with TRBD1 matching over 8 bases. This CDR3 is 16 amino acids long. V gave up 5 bases and J gave up 6 bases; unmatched junction bases: 15. CDR1 is MNHEY, CDR2 SMNVEV, per germline (reference sequence). The CDR3 DNA is TGTGCCAGCAGTGTCTCCGGGACAACAGGGACAGGCGAGCAGTACTTC. It encodes CASSVSGTTGTGEQYF.

The chain joins TRBV5-1 to TRBJ1-1; 11 bases line up with TRBD1. The CDR3 length is 13 residues. After removal of 3 bases from V and 11 bases from J, the junction contained 6 bases not matched to a gene. CDR1 and CDR2 from the germline V gene are SGHRS and YFSETQ. The CDR3 DNA is TGCGCCAGCAGCTGGACAGGGGGCGAGCTTGCTTTCTTT. It encodes CASSWTGGELAFF.

CDR3 region: CASSIGGLDSPLHF. The CDR3 DNA is TGTGCCAGTAGTATAGGGGGGCTTGATTCACCCCTCCACTTT. The chain joins TRBV19 to TRBJ1-6; D is perhaps TRBD1 (6 bases). The V and J ends lost 1 base and 8 bases respectively, with 9 bases between them. CDR3 length: 14 amino acids. Germline CDR1 LNHDA, CDR2 SQIVND (reference sequence).

The gene calls are TRBV14 and TRBJ2-1; TRBD1 agrees at 10 bases. The V segment lost 0 bases and the J segment 5 bases; nucleotides outside the gene matches: 13. CDR1 is SGHDN and CDR2 is FVKESK in the germline V gene. The CDR3 loop spans 19 amino acids. The CDR3 coding sequence is TGTGCCAGCAGCCAAGATAAGGGTGGAGGGACAGGGGCTGACAATGAGCAGTTCTTC. This gives the protein CASSQDKGGGTGADNEQFF.

The genes are TRBV24-1 and TRBJ2-2; TRBD1 matches at 9 bases. CDR3 size: 16 residues. After removal of 6 bases from V and 1 base from J, the junction contained 5 bases not matched to a gene. Germline V CDR1 and CDR2: KGHDR, SFDVKD. The CDR3 reads CATSTGGQGNTGELFF. The CDR3 coding sequence is TGTGCCACCAGTACTGGGGGACAGGGGAACACCGGGGAGCTGTTTTTT.

This clone was picked up a small number of times. This chain links TRBV9 with TRBJ2-1, with D unresolved. CDR3 length equals 11 residues. The V end was cut by 3 bases, the J end by 6 bases, with 4 bases between. CDR1 and CDR2 from the germline V gene are SGDLS and YYNGEE. CDR3 protein: CASSGANEQFF. The CDR3 DNA reads as TGTGCCAGCAGCGGGGCCAATGAGCAGTTCTTC.

The V gene is TRBV5-1, the J gene TRBJ1-5; 9 bases agree with TRBD1. This CDR3 has 14 residues. The J segment lost 7 bases and the V segment lost 5 bases, leaving 7 bases of the junction unmatched. The germline V gene has CDR1 SGHRS and CDR2 YFSETQ. The CDR3 sequence is CASSRGQGSQPQHF. CDR3 nucleotide sequence: TGCGCCAGCAGTCGTGGACAGGGGAGCCAGCCCCAGCATTTT. The entire variable domain, with the rest obtained from reference TRBV5-1 and TRBJ1-5, is as follows: KAGVTQTPRYLIKTRGQQVTLSCSPISGHRSVSWYQQTPGQGLQFLFEYFSETQRNKGNFPGRFSGRQFSNSRSEMNVSTLELGDSALYLCASSRGQGSQPQHFGDGTRLSIL.

Comment on this clone: This sample includes further DNA sequences coding for the same CDR3. The chain employs TRBV27 and TRBJ1-1; D is undetermined. Germline-derived CDR1 and CDR2 are MNHEY and SMNVEV (reference sequence). The CDR3 totals 13 residues. V lost 2 bases and J 1 base, leaving 5 bases between the germline ends. CDR3 region: CASSLSRNTEAFF. Written as DNA, the CDR3 is TGTGCCAGCAGTTTAAGCCGGAACACTGAAGCTTTCTTT.

The chain links TRBV2 to TRBJ1-1, with a possible D match to TRBD1 (6 bases). Germline values: CDR1 SNHLY, CDR2 FYNNEI. Trimming removed 6 bases at V and 1 base at J, with 9 bases between. The CDR3 is 13 amino acids. In DNA, the CDR3 is TGTGCCAGCAGCCCGGGACAGAACACTGAAGCTTTCTTT. Amino acid sequence: CASSPGQNTEAFF. Complete variable domain (other parts from reference TRBV2 and TRBJ1-1): EPEVTQTPSHQVTQMGQEVILRCVPISNHLYFYWYRQILGQKVEFLVSFYNNEISEKSEIFDDQFSVERPDGSNFTLKIRSTKLEDSAMYFCASSPGQNTEAFFGQGTRLTVV.

V is TRBV5-1 and J is TRBJ2-3, with 7 bases identical to TRBD2. The junction had 4 bases not matched to a gene; V was cut back by 0 bases and J by 0 bases. The CDR3 contains 16 residues. The germline V gene encodes CDR1 SGHRS and CDR2 YFSETQ. The CDR3 spells CASSLEGSGSTDTQYF. The CDR3 DNA follows: TGCGCCAGCAGCTTGGAAGGTAGCGGGAGCACAGATACGCAGTATTTT.

The chain carries TRBV5-1 and TRBJ1-6; TRBD1 is a possible D gene (5 bases). V was shortened by 0 bases and J by 7 bases, with 8 bases between the two germline ends. The CDR3 covers 14 residues. Germline CDR1 and CDR2: SGHRS and YFSETQ. The CDR3 loop reads CASSLGQPNSPLHF. CDR3 nucleotides: TGCGCCAGCAGCTTGGGACAGCCAAATTCACCCCTCCACTTT.

The chain couples TRBV11-2 to TRBJ1-2; 7 positions match TRBD1. Germline V CDR1 and CDR2: SGHAT, FQNNGV. V dropped 2 bases and J dropped 0; count of bases not matched to a gene: 6. The length of the CDR3 is 16 residues. The CDR3 DNA reads as TGTGCCAGCAGCTTAAGGCGGGGACAGTCTAACTATGGCTACACCTTC. It specifies CASSLRRGQSNYGYTF.

The CDR3, as DNA: TGTGCCAGCACCGAAACTCCAGGAACCTATAATTCACCCCTCCACTTT. It is translated as CASTETPGTYNSPLHF. The chain has TRBV3-1 (or the pseudogene TRBV3-2) and TRBJ1-6; D remains ambiguous. V lost 7 bases and J lost 2, with 15 bases in between. CDR3 length: 16 residues. Germline V lookup: CDR1 LGHDT, CDR2 YNNKEL (reference sequence).

The genes are TRBV5-1 and TRBJ1-1; maybe TRBD1 (5 bases). The V end lost 2 bases, the J end lost 1 base, and 6 bases lay between the germline ends. CDR1 and CDR2 from the germline V gene are SGHRS and YFSETQ. The length of the CDR3 is 13 residues. CDR3 sequence reads: CASSFQGNTEAFF. CDR3 sequence (DNA): TGCGCCAGCAGCTTCCAGGGGAACACTGAAGCTTTCTTT.

In the case of this clone: In the same sample, other DNA sequences code for this CDR3. The CDR3 nucleotides read TGTGCCAGCAGCTTGGAAAGGGGGACCTACAATGAGCAGTTCTTC. Amino acid sequence: CASSLERGTYNEQFF. The chain employs TRBV5-6 and TRBJ2-1; D is perhaps TRBD1 (6 bases). Trimming cost V 0 bases and J 2 bases, with 9 bases left between them. CDR1 is SGHDT and CDR2 is YYEEEE in the germline V gene. The CDR3 is 15 amino acids.

The rearrangement uses TRBV5-1 and TRBJ1-2; D remains unclear. The V end was cut by 5 bases, the J end by 4 bases, with 12 bases between. The germline V gene has CDR1 SGHRS and CDR2 YFSETQ. The CDR3 extends over 13 amino acids. This chain's CDR3 is CASRSDRAYGYTF. CDR3 sequence (DNA): TGCGCCAGCAGGAGTGATAGAGCCTATGGCTACACCTTC. The whole variable domain, filled in from reference TRBV5-1 and TRBJ1-2, reads KAGVTQTPRYLIKTRGQQVTLSCSPISGHRSVSWYQQTPGQGLQFLFEYFSETQRNKGNFPGRFSGRQFSNSRSEMNVSTLELGDSALYLCASRSDRAYGYTFGSGTRLTVV.

CDR3 DNA: TGTGCCAGCAGTTTTGGCAGGGTGAAACCCCTCCACTTT. Protein product: CASSFGRVKPLHF. The chain carries TRBV27 and TRBJ1-6, with D possibly matching TRBD1 (5 bases). V gave up 3 bases and J gave up 12 bases, with 12 bases separating them. This CDR3 comprises 13 residues. Per the germline V gene, CDR1 is MNHEY and CDR2 is SMNVEV (reference sequence).

V usage is TRBV19 and J usage is TRBJ2-2, with D uncertain. This CDR3 is built from 12 residues. Germline V lookup: CDR1 LNHDA, CDR2 SQIVND (reference sequence). V lost 6 bases and J 6 bases, leaving 8 bases between the germline ends. CDR3: CASRNEPGELFF. CDR3 nucleotide sequence: TGTGCCAGTAGGAATGAGCCCGGGGAGCTGTTTTTT.

The genes are TRBV3-1 (or the pseudogene TRBV3-2) and TRBJ2-4; D remains ambiguous. Trimming took off 4 bases at V and 1 base at J, with 11 bases between the two ends. This CDR3 comprises 15 residues. The germline gives CDR1 LGHDT, CDR2 YNNKEL (reference sequence). The CDR3 spells CASSPPWAAKNIQYF. The CDR3 coding sequence is TGTGCCAGCAGCCCCCCGTGGGCTGCCAAAAACATTCAGTACTTC.

V gene TRBV19 combines with J gene TRBJ1-2, with 8 bases fitting TRBD1. Germline V gives CDR1 LNHDA, CDR2 SQIVND (reference sequence). The CDR3 length is 16 residues. V lost 4 bases and J lost 2; bases outside the gene matches: 9. The DNA for the CDR3 is TGTGCCAGTAGTACCGACAGGGGCCTACAGAACTATGGCTACACCTTC. This codes for CASSTDRGLQNYGYTF.

The CDR3 spells CASSATGTGDEKLFF. Here the CDR3 DNA reads TGCGCCAGCAGCGCTACCGGGACAGGGGATGAAAAACTGTTTTTT. The V gene is TRBV5-1, the J gene TRBJ1-4; 10 bases agree with TRBD1. V shed 4 bases, J shed 6 bases, and the junction held 6 bases outside the gene matches. Looked up from germline, CDR1 is SGHRS and CDR2 is YFSETQ. The CDR3 is 15 amino acids.

This chain uses TRBV15 with TRBJ2-2; 9 bases are shared with TRBD1. This CDR3 comprises 16 residues. Germline V gene data show CDR1 as LNHNV and CDR2 as YYDKDF (reference sequence). After removal of 3 bases from V and 7 bases from J, the junction contained 9 bases not matched to a gene. For the CDR3, the DNA is TGTGCCACCAGCAGGGGGACAGGGCTGTTTGTCGGGGAGCTGTTTTTT. Protein: CATSRGTGLFVGELFF.

The V call is TRBV7-7, the J call TRBJ2-3; 13 bases align to TRBD2. The CDR3 runs 15 residues. The germline V gene has CDR1 SSHAT and CDR2 FNYEAQ (reference sequence). Germline trimming cut 5 bases from V and 6 bases from J; bases unmatched to any gene: 5. The CDR3 DNA sequence: TGTGCCAGCAGCCCGCTGACTAGCGGGAGGGATACGCAGTATTTT. Amino acids: CASSPLTSGRDTQYF.